The 5 T cell receptor beta chains listed next were all sequenced from one sample in a study of OX40 agonist ivuxolimab in advanced cancers. Profiling relied on immunoSEQ multiplex PCR, and the TCRdb table lists in-frame clones only, not all of them. This table has roughly 64,000 clones, approximately 90% appearing once. Sequenced material: CD4+ or CD8+ T cells sorted from blood, taken in a trial of the OX40 agonist ivuxolimab. The receptors stem from an adult with an advanced solid tumor such as melanoma, head and neck, liver or kidney cancer.

The gene calls are TRBV4-1 and TRBJ1-6; 9 bases line up with TRBD1. The V segment lost 2 bases and the J segment 5 bases; nucleotides outside the gene matches: 10. CDR3 length: 18 residues. Germline loops: CDR1 MGHRA, CDR2 YSYEKL. Here the CDR3 reads CASSQTPGQGRNNSPLHF. Here the CDR3 DNA reads TGCGCCAGCAGCCAAACGCCCGGACAGGGGAGGAATAATTCACCCCTCCACTTT.

The V call is TRBV27, the J call TRBJ2-2; D remains unclear. Per the germline V gene, CDR1 is MNHEY and CDR2 is SMNVEV (reference sequence). Trimming stripped 7 bases from V and 7 bases from J, with 19 bases between. The CDR3 is 15 amino acids. The CDR3 DNA follows: TGTGCCAGCACCCCCCATGTGGGCTCGGGCGGGGAGCTGTTTTTT. Its translation: CASTPHVGSGGELFF.

The chain is built from TRBV6-6 and TRBJ1-2; 7 bases agree with TRBD1. Losses at the gene ends were 0 bases for V and 4 bases for J; bases not matched to a gene: 5. CDR3 length: 15 amino acids. The V gene's germline CDR1 is MNHNY and CDR2 SVGAGI (reference sequence). CDR3 loop: CASSYSSRQGYGYTF. The CDR3 coding sequence is TGTGCCAGCAGTTACTCCTCCCGACAGGGCTATGGCTACACCTTC.

The chain carries TRBV7-9 and TRBJ2-7, with no clear D. Germline assignment: CDR1 SEHNR and CDR2 FQNEAQ (reference sequence). Trimming took off 5 bases at V and 4 bases at J, with 15 bases between the two ends. CDR3 length equals 14 residues. CDR3 sequence (DNA): TGTGCCAGCAGCGATATCAATGTGGGTTACGAGCAGTACTTC. This translates into CASSDINVGYEQYF.

This chain links TRBV7-8 with TRBJ2-7, with 8 bases matching TRBD1. The V and J ends lost 5 bases and 1 base, in that order; junction bases with no gene match: 10. Germline lookup yields CDR1 SGHVS and CDR2 FQNEAQ. There are 16 residues in the CDR3. The CDR3 loop is CASSARTGFGSYEQYF. The CDR3 region has the DNA TGTGCCAGCAGCGCCCGGACAGGGTTTGGGTCCTACGAGCAGTACTTC.